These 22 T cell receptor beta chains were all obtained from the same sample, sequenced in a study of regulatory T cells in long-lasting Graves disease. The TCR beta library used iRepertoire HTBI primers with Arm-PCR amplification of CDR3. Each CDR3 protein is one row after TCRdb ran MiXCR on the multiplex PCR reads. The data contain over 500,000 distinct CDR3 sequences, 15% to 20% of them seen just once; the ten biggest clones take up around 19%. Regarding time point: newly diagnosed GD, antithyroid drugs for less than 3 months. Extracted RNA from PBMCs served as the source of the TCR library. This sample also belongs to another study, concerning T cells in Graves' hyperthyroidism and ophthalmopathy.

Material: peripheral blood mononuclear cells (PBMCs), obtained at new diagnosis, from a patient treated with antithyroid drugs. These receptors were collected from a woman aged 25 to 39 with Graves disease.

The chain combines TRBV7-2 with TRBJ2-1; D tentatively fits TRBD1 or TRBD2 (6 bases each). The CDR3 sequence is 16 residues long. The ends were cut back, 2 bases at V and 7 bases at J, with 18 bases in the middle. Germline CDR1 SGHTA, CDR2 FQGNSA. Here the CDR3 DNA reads TGTGCCAGCAGCTTAAGTGGGACGGGGGCGGGGAATGAGCAGTTCTTC. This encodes CASSLSGTGAGNEQFF.

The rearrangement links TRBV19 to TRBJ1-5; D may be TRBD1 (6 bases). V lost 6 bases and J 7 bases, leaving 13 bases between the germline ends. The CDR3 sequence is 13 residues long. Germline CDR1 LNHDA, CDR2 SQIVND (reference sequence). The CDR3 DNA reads TGTGCCAGTAGGAGGGGGGGAATACAGCCCCAGCATTTT. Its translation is CASRRGGIQPQHF.

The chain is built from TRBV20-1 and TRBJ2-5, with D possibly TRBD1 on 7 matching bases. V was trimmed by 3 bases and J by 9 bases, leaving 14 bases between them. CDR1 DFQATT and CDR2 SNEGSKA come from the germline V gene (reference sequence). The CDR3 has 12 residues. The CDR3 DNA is TGCAGTGCTAGGCTCCAGGGGGAGGCCCAGTACTTC. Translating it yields CSARLQGEAQYF.

The CDR3 sequence is CASTAGGTNTEAFF. Here the CDR3 DNA reads TGTGCCAGCACTGCCGGAGGAACCAACACTGAAGCTTTCTTT. This chain joins TRBV7-9 and TRBJ1-1; D ambiguous. Trimming removed 7 bases from V and 2 bases from J, with 14 bases in between. Germline-derived CDR1 and CDR2 are SEHNR and FQNEAQ (reference sequence). The CDR3 contains 14 residues.

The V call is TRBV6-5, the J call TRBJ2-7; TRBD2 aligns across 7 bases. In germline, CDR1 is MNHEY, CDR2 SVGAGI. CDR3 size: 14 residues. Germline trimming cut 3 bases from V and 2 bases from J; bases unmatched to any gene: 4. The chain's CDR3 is CASSYGGSPYEQYF. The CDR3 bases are TGTGCCAGCAGTTATGGCGGGAGCCCCTACGAGCAGTACTTC.

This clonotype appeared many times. The CDR3 here is CASSVGTAGGSYEQYF. In DNA, the CDR3 is TGTGCCAGCAGCGTAGGGACGGCGGGAGGCTCCTACGAGCAGTACTTC. The gene calls are TRBV9 and TRBJ2-7; 8 bases line up with TRBD2. V lost 0 bases, J lost 0 bases, and 5 bases stayed unmatched. The germline gives CDR1 SGDLS, CDR2 YYNGEE. This CDR3 contains 16 residues.

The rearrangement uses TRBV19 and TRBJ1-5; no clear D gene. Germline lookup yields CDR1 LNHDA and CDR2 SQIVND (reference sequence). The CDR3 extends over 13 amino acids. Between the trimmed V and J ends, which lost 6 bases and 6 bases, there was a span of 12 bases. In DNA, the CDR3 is TGTGCCAGTAGGAGTCAGTCCGTTCAGCCCCAGCATTTT. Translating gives CASRSQSVQPQHF. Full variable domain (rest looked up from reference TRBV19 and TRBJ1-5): DGGITQSPKYLFRKEGQNVTLSCEQNLNHDAMYWYRQDPGQGLRLIYYSQIVNDFQKGDIAEGYSVSREKKESFPLTVTSAQKNPTAFYLCASRSQSVQPQHFGDGTRLSIL.

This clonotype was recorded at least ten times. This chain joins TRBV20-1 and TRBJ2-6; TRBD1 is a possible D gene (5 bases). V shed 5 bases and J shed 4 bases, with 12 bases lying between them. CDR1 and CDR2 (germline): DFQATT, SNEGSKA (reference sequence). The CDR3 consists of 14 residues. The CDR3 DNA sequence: TGCAGTGCTCGCCGCAGGGAAGGGGCCAACGTCCTGACTTTC. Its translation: CSARRREGANVLTF.

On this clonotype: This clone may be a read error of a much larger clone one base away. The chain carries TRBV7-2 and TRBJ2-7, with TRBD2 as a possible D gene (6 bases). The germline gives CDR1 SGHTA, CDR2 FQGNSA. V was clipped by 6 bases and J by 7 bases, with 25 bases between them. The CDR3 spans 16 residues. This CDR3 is CASRKSPAGPYAEQYF. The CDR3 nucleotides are TGTGCCAGCAGAAAATCGCCAGCGGGTCCCTACGCAGAGCAGTACTTC.

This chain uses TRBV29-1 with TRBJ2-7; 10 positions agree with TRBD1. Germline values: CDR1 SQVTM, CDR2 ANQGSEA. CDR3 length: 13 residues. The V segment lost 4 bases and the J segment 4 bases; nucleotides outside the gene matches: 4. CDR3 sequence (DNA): TGCAGCGTTGGACAGGGGGCTGTTTACGAGCAGTACTTC. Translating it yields CSVGQGAVYEQYF.

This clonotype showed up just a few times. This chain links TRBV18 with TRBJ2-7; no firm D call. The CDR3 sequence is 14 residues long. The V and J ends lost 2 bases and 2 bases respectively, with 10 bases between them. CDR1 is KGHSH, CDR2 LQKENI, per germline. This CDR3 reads CASSPTGPAYEQYF. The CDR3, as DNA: TGTGCCAGCTCACCAACTGGACCGGCCTACGAGCAGTACTTC.

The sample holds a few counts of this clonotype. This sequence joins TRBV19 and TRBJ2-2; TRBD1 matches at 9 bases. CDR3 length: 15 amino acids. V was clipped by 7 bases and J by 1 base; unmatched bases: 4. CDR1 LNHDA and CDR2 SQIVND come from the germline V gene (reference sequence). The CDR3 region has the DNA TGTGCCAGTAAGGGGACAGGGTGGAACACCGGGGAGCTGTTTTTT. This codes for CASKGTGWNTGELFF.

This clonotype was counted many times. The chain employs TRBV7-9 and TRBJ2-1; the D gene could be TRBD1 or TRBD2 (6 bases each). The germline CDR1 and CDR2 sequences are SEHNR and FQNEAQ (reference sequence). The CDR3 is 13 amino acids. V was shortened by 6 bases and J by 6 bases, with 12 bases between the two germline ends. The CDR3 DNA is TGTGCCAGCAGGCCGGGGGCCCTCAATGAGCAGTTCTTC. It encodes CASRPGALNEQFF.

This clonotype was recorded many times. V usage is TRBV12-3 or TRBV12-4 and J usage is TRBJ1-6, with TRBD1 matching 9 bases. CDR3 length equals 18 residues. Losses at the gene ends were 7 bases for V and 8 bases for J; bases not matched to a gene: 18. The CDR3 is CASTMWTGDFNSYSPLHF. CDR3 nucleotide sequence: TGTGCCAGCACTATGTGGACAGGGGATTTTAACAGTTATTCACCCCTCCACTTT.

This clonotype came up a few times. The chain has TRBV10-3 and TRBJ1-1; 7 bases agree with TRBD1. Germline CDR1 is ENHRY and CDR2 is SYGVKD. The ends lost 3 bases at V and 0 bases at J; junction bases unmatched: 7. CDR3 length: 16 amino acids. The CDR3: CAISERTGILNTEAFF. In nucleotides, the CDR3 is TGTGCCATCAGTGAAAGGACAGGAATTTTGAACACTGAAGCTTTCTTT.

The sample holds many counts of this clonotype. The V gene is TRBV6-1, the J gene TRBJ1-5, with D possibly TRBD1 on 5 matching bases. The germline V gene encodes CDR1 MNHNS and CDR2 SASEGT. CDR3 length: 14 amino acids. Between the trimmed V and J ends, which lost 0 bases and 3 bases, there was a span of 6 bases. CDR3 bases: TGTGCCAGCAGTGAAGCGGGGACCAATCAGCCCCAGCATTTT. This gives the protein CASSEAGTNQPQHF.

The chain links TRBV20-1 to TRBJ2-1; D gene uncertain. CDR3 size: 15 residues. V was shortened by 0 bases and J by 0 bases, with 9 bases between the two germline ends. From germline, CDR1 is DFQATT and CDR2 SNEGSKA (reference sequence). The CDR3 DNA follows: TGCAGTGCTAGAGATCGGGTCAGCTCCTACAATGAGCAGTTCTTC. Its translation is CSARDRVSSYNEQFF.

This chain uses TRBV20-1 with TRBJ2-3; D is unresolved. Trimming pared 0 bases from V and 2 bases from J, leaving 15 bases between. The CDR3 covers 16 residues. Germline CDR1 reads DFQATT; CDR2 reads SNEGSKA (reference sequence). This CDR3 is CSARDPPWRNTDTQYF. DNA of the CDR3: TGCAGTGCTAGAGATCCCCCCTGGCGGAACACAGATACGCAGTATTTT.

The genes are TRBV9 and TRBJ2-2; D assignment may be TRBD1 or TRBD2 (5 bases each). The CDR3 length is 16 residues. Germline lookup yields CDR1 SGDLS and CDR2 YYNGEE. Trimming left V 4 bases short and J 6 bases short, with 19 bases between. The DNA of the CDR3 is TGTGCCAGCAGCTTCCAGGGACCATCTGTAGCCGGGGAGCTGTTTTTT. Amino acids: CASSFQGPSVAGELFF.

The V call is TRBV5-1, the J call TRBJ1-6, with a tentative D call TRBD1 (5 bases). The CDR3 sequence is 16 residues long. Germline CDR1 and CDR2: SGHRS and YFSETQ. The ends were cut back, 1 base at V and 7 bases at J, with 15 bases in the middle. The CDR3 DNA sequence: TGCGCCAGCAGCTTGAAACCGCGGGAGGGGAATTCACCCCTCCACTTT. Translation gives CASSLKPREGNSPLHF.

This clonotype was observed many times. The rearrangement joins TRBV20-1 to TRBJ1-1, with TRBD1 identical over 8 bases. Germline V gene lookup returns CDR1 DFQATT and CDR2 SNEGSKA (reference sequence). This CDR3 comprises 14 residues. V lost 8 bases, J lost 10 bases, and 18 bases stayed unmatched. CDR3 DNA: TGCAGTTCCCCTGCGGGACAGGTCCACTCCGTAGCTTTCTTT. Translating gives CSSPAGQVHSVAFF.

CDR3: CASSSIGTDYNEQFF. As DNA, the CDR3 is TGTGCCAGCAGTTCAATAGGGACAGACTACAATGAGCAGTTCTTC. J is TRBJ2-1 and V is TRBV2, with TRBD1 matching 7 bases. CDR1 is SNHLY, CDR2 FYNNEI, per germline. The V segment lost 5 bases and the J segment 3 bases; nucleotides outside the gene matches: 7. This CDR3 has 15 amino acids.